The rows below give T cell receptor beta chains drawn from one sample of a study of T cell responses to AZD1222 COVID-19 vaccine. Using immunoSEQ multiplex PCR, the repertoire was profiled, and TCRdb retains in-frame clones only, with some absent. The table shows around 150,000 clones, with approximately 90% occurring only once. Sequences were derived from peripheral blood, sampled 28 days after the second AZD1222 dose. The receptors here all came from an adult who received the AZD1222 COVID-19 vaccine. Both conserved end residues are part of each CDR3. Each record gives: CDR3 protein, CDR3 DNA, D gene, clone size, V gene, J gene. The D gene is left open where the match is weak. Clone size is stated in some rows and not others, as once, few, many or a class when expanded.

CDR3 protein: CASSLNAGGGNEQFF
CDR3 DNA: TGTGCCAGCAGCCTAAATGCGGGAGGTGGCAATGAGCAGTTCTTC
D gene: TRBD2
clone size: NA
V gene: TRBV5-4
J gene: TRBJ2-1

CDR3 protein: CASSQEWTNPEAFF
CDR3 DNA: TGCGCCAGCAGCCAAGAATGGACAAACCCTGAAGCTTTCTTT
D gene: NA
clone size: NA
V gene: TRBV4-3
J gene: TRBJ1-1

CDR3 protein: CASSYRRADTQYF
CDR3 DNA: TGTGCCAGCAGTTACCGAAGGGCAGATACGCAGTATTTT
D gene: NA
clone size: NA
V gene: TRBV6-2/TRBV6-3
J gene: TRBJ2-3

CDR3 protein: CASSPGQGDTIYF
CDR3 DNA: TGTGCCAGCAGCCCTGGACAGGGGGACACCATATATTTT
D gene: TRBD1
clone size: NA
V gene: TRBV7-3
J gene: TRBJ1-3

CDR3 protein: CASSLWGQTSGGSYNEQFF
CDR3 DNA: TGTGCCAGCAGTTTATGGGGCCAAACTAGCGGAGGCTCCTACAATGAGCAGTTCTTC
D gene: TRBD2
clone size: NA
V gene: TRBV28
J gene: TRBJ2-1

CDR3 protein: CASGQGISYEQYF
CDR3 DNA: TGTGCCAGCGGACAGGGGATCTCCTACGAGCAGTACTTC
D gene: TRBD1
clone size: NA
V gene: TRBV6-5
J gene: TRBJ2-7

CDR3 protein: CASSQDRTSGDAGELFF
CDR3 DNA: TGCGCCAGCAGCCAAGATAGGACTAGCGGGGACGCCGGGGAGCTGTTTTTT
D gene: TRBD2
clone size: NA
V gene: TRBV4-3
J gene: TRBJ2-2

CDR3 protein: CASVSASTDTQYF
CDR3 DNA: TGTGCCAGCGTCTCAGCTAGCACAGATACGCAGTATTTT
D gene: NA
clone size: NA
V gene: TRBV28
J gene: TRBJ2-3

CDR3 protein: CASSLAVGRGSYGYTF
CDR3 DNA: TGTGCCAGCAGCTTAGCGGTTGGCAGGGGGAGCTATGGCTACACCTTC
D gene: TRBD1
clone size: NA
V gene: TRBV7-2
J gene: TRBJ1-2

CDR3 protein: CASSLGGTGRSLHF
CDR3 DNA: TGTGCCAGCAGCTTAGGGGGAACGGGTAGGTCCCTCCACTTT
D gene: NA
clone size: once
V gene: TRBV7-2
J gene: TRBJ1-6

CDR3 protein: CASNLGRGTEAFF
CDR3 DNA: TGTGCCAGTAACCTCGGGCGGGGCACTGAAGCTTTCTTT
D gene: NA
clone size: NA
V gene: TRBV9
J gene: TRBJ1-1

CDR3 protein: CASSLATSNTDTQYF
CDR3 DNA: TGTGCCAGCAGCTTAGCCACTTCCAACACAGATACGCAGTATTTT
D gene: NA
clone size: NA
V gene: TRBV7-9
J gene: TRBJ2-3

CDR3 protein: CASSVMQGGETQYF
CDR3 DNA: TGTGCCAGCAGCGTAATGCAGGGAGGAGAGACCCAGTACTTC
D gene: NA
clone size: NA
V gene: TRBV9
J gene: TRBJ2-5

CDR3 protein: CASSEKWGQPQHF
CDR3 DNA: TGTGCCAGCAGTGAAAAGTGGGGTCAGCCCCAGCATTTT
D gene: NA
clone size: NA
V gene: TRBV25-1
J gene: TRBJ1-5

CDR3 protein: CSVEERGKGADTQYF
CDR3 DNA: TGCAGCGTTGAAGAGAGGGGGAAGGGGGCAGATACGCAGTATTTT
D gene: NA
clone size: NA
V gene: TRBV29-1
J gene: TRBJ2-3

CDR3 protein: CATSDRQGTQETQYF
CDR3 DNA: TGTGCCACCAGTGATAGACAGGGTACACAAGAGACCCAGTACTTC
D gene: TRBD1
clone size: few
V gene: TRBV24-1
J gene: TRBJ2-5

CDR3 protein: CASSPGTGGRSNTEAFF
CDR3 DNA: TGTGCCAGCAGTCCCGGGACAGGGGGCAGGTCGAACACTGAAGCTTTCTTT
D gene: TRBD1
clone size: NA
V gene: TRBV25-1
J gene: TRBJ1-1

CDR3 protein: CASSHYRENTEAFF
CDR3 DNA: TGTGCCAGCAGTCACTACAGGGAAAACACTGAAGCTTTCTTT
D gene: NA
clone size: NA
V gene: TRBV7-9
J gene: TRBJ1-1

CDR3 protein: CAIPETVYEQYF
CDR3 DNA: TGCGCCATTCCCGAGACCGTCTACGAGCAGTACTTC
D gene: NA
clone size: NA
V gene: TRBV5-1
J gene: TRBJ2-7

CDR3 protein: CASSIGTTPNQPQHF
CDR3 DNA: TGTGCCAGCAGCATCGGGACGACCCCCAATCAGCCCCAGCATTTT
D gene: NA
clone size: NA
V gene: TRBV11-2
J gene: TRBJ1-5

CDR3 protein: CASSSPGDTNYGYTF
CDR3 DNA: TGTGCCAGCAGCTCCCCGGGGGACACAAACTATGGCTACACCTTC
D gene: NA
clone size: NA
V gene: TRBV9
J gene: TRBJ1-2

CDR3 protein: CASSLGTGANVLTF
CDR3 DNA: TGTGCCAGCAGCTTAGGTACTGGGGCCAACGTCCTGACTTTC
D gene: NA
clone size: NA
V gene: TRBV7-9
J gene: TRBJ2-6

CDR3 protein: CASSSPPGETQYF
CDR3 DNA: TGTGCCAGCAGTTCTCCCCCAGGAGAGACCCAGTACTTC
D gene: NA
clone size: NA
V gene: TRBV28
J gene: TRBJ2-5

CDR3 protein: CASSPLRQGAGNTIYF
CDR3 DNA: TGTGCCAGCTCACCGCTGAGACAGGGAGCTGGAAACACCATATATTTT
D gene: TRBD1
clone size: NA
V gene: TRBV18
J gene: TRBJ1-3

CDR3 protein: CAITREGGPNYGYTF
CDR3 DNA: TGTGCCATAACCCGTGAGGGGGGACCTAACTATGGCTACACCTTC
D gene: NA
clone size: NA
V gene: TRBV10-3
J gene: TRBJ1-2

CDR3 protein: CASSLSQGSETQYF
CDR3 DNA: TGTGCCAGCAGCTTGAGCCAAGGGTCAGAGACCCAGTACTTC
D gene: NA
clone size: NA
V gene: TRBV5-5
J gene: TRBJ2-5

CDR3 protein: CASSLAERDHSYNEQFF
CDR3 DNA: TGTGCCAGTAGTCTAGCGGAGCGCGATCACTCCTACAATGAGCAGTTCTTC
D gene: TRBD2
clone size: NA
V gene: TRBV19
J gene: TRBJ2-1

CDR3 protein: CASSETGSLEQYF
CDR3 DNA: TGTGCCAGTAGTGAGACCGGTTCGCTCGAGCAGTACTTC
D gene: NA
clone size: NA
V gene: TRBV19
J gene: TRBJ2-7

CDR3 protein: CASTISASGTDANYGYTF
CDR3 DNA: TGTGCCAGCACTATATCAGCCTCCGGGACCGATGCTAACTATGGCTACACCTTC
D gene: NA
clone size: NA
V gene: TRBV28
J gene: TRBJ1-2

CDR3 protein: CASRKGGGMNTEAFF
CDR3 DNA: TGTGCCAGCAGAAAAGGGGGGGGCATGAACACTGAAGCTTTCTTT
D gene: NA
clone size: few
V gene: TRBV6-5
J gene: TRBJ1-1

CDR3 protein: CASSAQASGGSTDTQYF
CDR3 DNA: TGTGCCAGCAGCGCCCAAGCTAGCGGGGGAAGCACAGATACGCAGTATTTT
D gene: TRBD2
clone size: once
V gene: TRBV13
J gene: TRBJ2-3

CDR3 protein: CASSLGSTDTQYF
CDR3 DNA: TGTGCCAGCAGCTTAGGCAGCACAGATACGCAGTATTTT
D gene: NA
clone size: NA
V gene: TRBV11-3
J gene: TRBJ2-3

CDR3 protein: CSVESEGQAGEAFF
CDR3 DNA: TGCAGCGTTGAAAGCGAGGGACAGGCCGGTGAAGCTTTCTTT
D gene: TRBD1
clone size: NA
V gene: TRBV29-1
J gene: TRBJ1-1

CDR3 protein: CASRIWAGTGGFGEQYF
CDR3 DNA: TGTGCCAGCAGGATTTGGGCGGGGACAGGGGGATTCGGCGAGCAGTACTTC
D gene: TRBD1
clone size: NA
V gene: TRBV11-2
J gene: TRBJ2-7

CDR3 protein: CASSEHLHGSTDTQYF
CDR3 DNA: TGTGCCAGCAGTGAACACTTGCACGGCAGCACAGATACGCAGTATTTT
D gene: NA
clone size: few
V gene: TRBV6-4
J gene: TRBJ2-3

CDR3 protein: CASSQDSGGTGNTIYF
CDR3 DNA: TGCGCCAGCAGCCAAGATTCGGGGGGAACTGGAAACACCATATATTTT
D gene: NA
clone size: NA
V gene: TRBV4-1
J gene: TRBJ1-3

CDR3 protein: CASSLVHRVGTEAFF
CDR3 DNA: TGCGCCAGCAGCTTGGTCCACAGGGTAGGGACTGAAGCTTTCTTT
D gene: NA
clone size: NA
V gene: TRBV5-1
J gene: TRBJ1-1

CDR3 protein: CASSLLGSSYEQYF
CDR3 DNA: TGTGCCAGCAGCTTACTTGGTAGCTCCTACGAGCAGTACTTC
D gene: NA
clone size: once
V gene: TRBV7-6
J gene: TRBJ2-7

CDR3 protein: CASSRGTGNNSPLHF
CDR3 DNA: TGTGCCAGCAGCCGCGGGACAGGGAATAATTCACCCCTCCACTTT
D gene: TRBD1
clone size: NA
V gene: TRBV6-6
J gene: TRBJ1-6

CDR3 protein: CASSGGGSTDTQYF
CDR3 DNA: TGTGCCAGCAGCGGCGGGGGAAGCACAGATACGCAGTATTTT
D gene: TRBD2
clone size: NA
V gene: TRBV4-2
J gene: TRBJ2-3

CDR3 protein: CSASLGNSNQPQHF
CDR3 DNA: TGCAGTGCTAGTTTAGGAAATAGCAATCAGCCCCAGCATTTT
D gene: NA
clone size: NA
V gene: TRBV20-1
J gene: TRBJ1-5

CDR3 protein: CASSERGGVKVGNTIYF
CDR3 DNA: TGTGCCAGCAGTGAACGAGGGGGGGTGAAAGTTGGAAACACCATATATTTT
D gene: NA
clone size: NA
V gene: TRBV6-1
J gene: TRBJ1-3

CDR3 protein: CASGQRYGTGELFF
CDR3 DNA: TGCGCCAGTGGACAGCGGTATGGCACCGGGGAGCTGTTTTTT
D gene: NA
clone size: NA
V gene: TRBV5-1
J gene: TRBJ2-2

CDR3 protein: CASSLVGLAWETQYF
CDR3 DNA: TGTGCCAGCAGCTTGGTAGGACTAGCGTGGGAGACCCAGTACTTC
D gene: TRBD2
clone size: NA
V gene: TRBV5-6
J gene: TRBJ2-5

CDR3 protein: CASSLGTLPYEGYTF
CDR3 DNA: TGTGCCAGCAGCCTGGGGACACTTCCCTATGAGGGCTACACCTTC
D gene: NA
clone size: NA
V gene: TRBV7-9
J gene: TRBJ1-2

CDR3 protein: CASTEDGNQPQHF
CDR3 DNA: TGTGCCAGCACTGAGGACGGAAATCAGCCCCAGCATTTT
D gene: NA
clone size: NA
V gene: TRBV19
J gene: TRBJ1-5

CDR3 protein: CASSFGQPNFYGYTF
CDR3 DNA: TGTGCCAGCAGTTTTGGACAGCCAAACTTCTATGGCTACACCTTC
D gene: NA
clone size: NA
V gene: TRBV27
J gene: TRBJ1-2

CDR3 protein: CASSPPMGGNQPQHF
CDR3 DNA: TGTGCCAGCAGTCCACCAATGGGTGGCAATCAGCCCCAGCATTTT
D gene: NA
clone size: once
V gene: TRBV28
J gene: TRBJ1-5

CDR3 protein: CASSLWTESNQPQHF
CDR3 DNA: TGTGCCAGCAGCTTGTGGACCGAGAGCAATCAGCCCCAGCATTTT
D gene: NA
clone size: NA
V gene: TRBV5-5
J gene: TRBJ1-5

CDR3 protein: CASSLIGQYTGELFF
CDR3 DNA: TGTGCCAGCAGCTTGATTGGACAGTACACCGGGGAGCTGTTTTTT
D gene: NA
clone size: NA
V gene: TRBV5-8
J gene: TRBJ2-2

CDR3 protein: CATSRGRLLEKLFF
CDR3 DNA: TGTGCCACCAGCAGAGGACGGCTTTTGGAAAAACTGTTTTTT
D gene: NA
clone size: NA
V gene: TRBV15
J gene: TRBJ1-4

CDR3 protein: CASMLDEGPGNTIYF
CDR3 DNA: TGTGCCAGCATGTTGGACGAGGGGCCTGGAAACACCATATATTTT
D gene: NA
clone size: NA
V gene: TRBV27
J gene: TRBJ1-3

CDR3 protein: CASSLVRGSYNSPLHF
CDR3 DNA: TGTGCCAGCAGCTTAGTCAGGGGGTCCTATAATTCACCCCTCCACTTT
D gene: TRBD1
clone size: NA
V gene: TRBV7-8
J gene: TRBJ1-6

CDR3 protein: CSVGEGGSFYEQYF
CDR3 DNA: TGCAGCGTTGGGGAGGGCGGGAGTTTCTACGAGCAGTACTTC
D gene: TRBD2
clone size: once
V gene: TRBV29-1
J gene: TRBJ2-7